The clone carrying this TCR beta chain was recorded a few times. Under the authors' procedure: Nucleated cell counts were estimated from reference gene primer amplification. Profiling relied on immunoSEQ multiplex PCR, and the TCRdb table lists in-frame clones only, not all of them. D and trimming come from the DNA, and the V and J calls and clone size come from that table. This table holds 150,000 to 200,000 clones, 84% found once. Looked up from germline, CDR1 is SGHDN and CDR2 is FVKESK. This CDR3 comprises 16 residues. V dropped 0 bases and J dropped 5; count of bases not matched to a gene: 8. These data belong to a study of blood T cell repertoires in COVID-19. About the study: The analysed material was cDNA or gDNA that came from T cells, B-cell-depleted T cells, or PBMCs.

Clinical history reported by participants formed the basis on which cohorts were assigned. All exposed participants met a person with COVID-19 within 2 weeks before entering the study. The origin of this receptor is a woman aged 25 to 39 who had been exposed to COVID-19. The chain links TRBV14 to TRBJ2-7; 9 bases align to TRBD1. The source material was PBMCs or T cells enriched from blood (not recorded which). CDR3 nucleotide sequence: TGTGCCAGCAGCCAAGATTATCGGACAGGGGACGACGAGCAGTACTTC. Protein product: CASSQDYRTGDDEQYF.